Shown below are 23 T cell receptor beta chains from a single sample sequenced in a study of CD8+ T cells in alopecia areata. As the sequencing template, cDNA was produced by extracting RNA and reverse transcribing it. Profiled with immunoSEQ multiplex PCR; TCRdb holds only in-frame clones, not every one. The sample lists some 82,000 clones; approximately 50% were seen once. The sample comprised NKG2D-high CD8+ T cells sorted from blood. These receptors originate from a human donor with alopecia areata.

The chain couples TRBV9 to TRBJ2-7; TRBD1 agrees at 8 bases. The CDR3 extends over 13 amino acids. The V and J ends lost 3 bases and 4 bases, in that order; junction bases with no gene match: 3. Germline CDR1 reads SGDLS; CDR2 reads YYNGEE. This CDR3 reads CASSAQGAYEQYF. CDR3 DNA: TGTGCCAGCAGCGCTCAGGGGGCTTACGAGCAGTACTTC.

This clone was recorded once. The rearrangement links TRBV7-8 to TRBJ2-1, with 12 bases fitting TRBD2. V shed 5 bases and J 5 bases; nucleotides not matched to a gene: 4. Germline V gene lookup returns CDR1 SGHVS and CDR2 FQNEAQ. The CDR3 extends over 15 amino acids. CDR3 sequence (DNA): TGTGCCAGCAGCCCCCTAGCGGGAGGGGACAATGAGCAGTTCTTC. Translating gives CASSPLAGGDNEQFF.

The CDR3 here is CASSQEEGDMNTEAFF. DNA of the CDR3: TGCGCCAGCAGCCAAGAGGAGGGGGACATGAACACTGAAGCTTTCTTT. The V call is TRBV4-1, the J call TRBJ1-1; weak D call: TRBD1 (6 bases). This CDR3 spans 16 amino acids. Trimming shortened V by 0 bases and J by 0 bases, and 11 bases separated the two germline ends. In germline, CDR1 is MGHRA, CDR2 YSYEKL.

This chain joins TRBV4-1 and TRBJ2-1; TRBD2 agrees at 8 bases. Unmatched junction bases numbered 6, after V lost 4 bases and J lost 1 base. The CDR3 has 16 residues. Looked up from germline, CDR1 is MGHRA and CDR2 is YSYEKL. The CDR3 loop reads CASSPRSGGSYNEQFF. In nucleotides, the CDR3 is TGCGCCAGCAGCCCCAGGAGCGGGGGTTCCTACAATGAGCAGTTCTTC.

This clone was counted between two and nine times. This chain joins TRBV7-9 and TRBJ1-1; 7 nucleotides match TRBD1. V was pared by 5 bases and J by 5 bases, with 5 bases of the junction left unmatched. CDR1 is SEHNR, CDR2 FQNEAQ, per germline (reference sequence). This CDR3 spans 13 amino acids. CDR3 amino acids: CASSPDRETEAFF. The CDR3 DNA reads TGTGCCAGCAGCCCCGACAGGGAGACTGAAGCTTTCTTT. Complete variable domain (other parts from reference TRBV7-9 and TRBJ1-1): DTGVSQNPRHKITKRGQNVTFRCDPISEHNRLYWYRQTLGQGPEFLTYFQNEAQLEKSRLLSDRFSAERPKGSFSTLEIQRTEQGDSAMYLCASSPDRETEAFFGQGTRLTVV.

In its sample, this clone was seen a few times. The chain carries TRBV29-1 and TRBJ1-1; D might be TRBD1 (5 bases). Germline V CDR1 and CDR2: SQVTM, ANQGSEA. The CDR3 totals 17 residues. V was trimmed by 4 bases and J by 1 base, leaving 22 bases between them. CDR3 DNA: TGCAGCGTTGTAACGGCGGGCGGTGGGGCGAGGAACACTGAAGCTTTCTTT. It is translated as CSVVTAGGGARNTEAFF.

V gene TRBV5-1 combines with J gene TRBJ2-7; maybe TRBD1 (6 bases). Germline V lookup: CDR1 SGHRS, CDR2 YFSETQ. This CDR3 is built from 14 residues. Deletions cut 3 bases from V and 5 bases from J, with 15 bases between. The DNA of the CDR3 is TGCGCCAGCAGCTCGGTGGGGGCCTTTAACGAGCAGTACTTC. Translated: CASSSVGAFNEQYF.

The chain employs TRBV6-6 and TRBJ2-5, with D unresolved. Germline values: CDR1 MNHNY, CDR2 SVGAGI (reference sequence). Trimming pared 5 bases from V and 13 bases from J, leaving 14 bases between. This CDR3 spans 11 amino acids. The CDR3 sequence: CASSDRQVRYF. In DNA, the CDR3 is TGTGCCAGCAGTGACCGGCAGGTCCGGTACTTC.

CDR3 DNA sequence: TGTGCCAGCAGCCCGGGTGTCGCTGAAGCTTTCTTT. It is translated as CASSPGVAEAFF. The V gene is TRBV7-9, the J gene TRBJ1-1; D gene ambiguous. The length of the CDR3 is 12 residues. Germline CDR1 is SEHNR and CDR2 is FQNEAQ (reference sequence). Trimming took 5 bases from V and 6 from J, leaving 10 bases between them.

The table lists this clone with a few counts. This chain uses TRBV28 with TRBJ2-4; 8 bases match TRBD1. The CDR3 loop spans 13 amino acids. J lost 5 bases, V lost 5 bases, and 2 bases had no gene match. Germline V gene data show CDR1 as MDHEN and CDR2 as SYDVKM. The CDR3 DNA is TGTGCCAGCAGTGGGACAGGTGAAAACATTCAGTACTTC. It is translated as CASSGTGENIQYF. Looking up the rest from reference TRBV28 and TRBJ2-4 gives the full variable domain: DVKVTQSSRYLVKRTGEKVFLECVQDMDHENMFWYRQDPGLGLRLIYFSYDVKMKEKGDIPEGYSVSREKKERFSLILESASTNQTSMYLCASSGTGENIQYFGAGTRLSVL.

V usage is TRBV27 and J usage is TRBJ2-5, with D possibly being TRBD2 (5 bases). V was trimmed by 4 bases and J by 5 bases, leaving 17 bases between them. The CDR3 is 15 residues long. Germline CDR1 MNHEY, CDR2 SMNVEV (reference sequence). CDR3 region: CASSSLAYVRETQYF. In nucleotides, the CDR3 is TGTGCCAGCAGTTCATTAGCGTATGTGCGGGAGACCCAGTACTTC.

The chain is built from TRBV5-6 and TRBJ2-4, with D tentatively TRBD2 (6 bases). Between the trimmed V and J ends, which lost 1 base and 8 bases, there was a span of 13 bases. The CDR3 spans 14 residues. Germline CDR1 reads SGHDT; CDR2 reads YYEEEE. The CDR3 DNA reads as TGTGCCAGCAGCTTGCAGGGAGGTAGATACATTCAGTACTTC. Its translation is CASSLQGGRYIQYF.

The CDR3 DNA reads TGTGCCTGGAGTGTTACGGATTACAATGAGCAGTTCTTC. Encoded protein: CAWSVTDYNEQFF. The rearrangement joins TRBV30 to TRBJ2-1; D remains unclear. Deletions cut 0 bases from V and 4 bases from J, with 7 bases between. The CDR3 spans 13 residues. Looked up from germline, CDR1 is GTSNPN and CDR2 is SVGIG (reference sequence).

This clone has just a few counts. The chain links TRBV19 to TRBJ2-1; D may be TRBD1 (5 bases). Germline CDR1 reads LNHDA; CDR2 reads SQIVND (reference sequence). The CDR3 is 13 residues long. The V and J ends lost 0 bases and 5 bases respectively, with 5 bases between them. CDR3 residues: CASSIDRDNEQFF. The CDR3 DNA reads as TGTGCCAGTAGTATAGACAGGGACAATGAGCAGTTCTTC.

The CDR3 DNA follows: TGTGCCAGCAGTTCAAAAGGGGGCACCGGGGAGCTGTTTTTT. Translation gives CASSSKGGTGELFF. The rearrangement joins TRBV27 to TRBJ2-2, with D perhaps matching TRBD1 (6 bases). The CDR3 totals 14 residues. The germline gives CDR1 MNHEY, CDR2 SMNVEV (reference sequence). The V end was cut by 4 bases, the J end by 4 bases, with 10 bases between.

The chain uses TRBV4-1 and TRBJ2-3; the D is unclear. The CDR3 extends over 14 amino acids. CDR1 and CDR2 (germline): MGHRA, YSYEKL. V lost 2 bases, J lost 4 bases, and 10 bases lay in between. The CDR3 here is CASSQPNRPDTQYF. For the CDR3, the DNA is TGCGCCAGCAGCCAACCGAATCGGCCAGATACGCAGTATTTT.

The chain employs TRBV4-1 and TRBJ2-7; D might be TRBD2 (5 bases). V was pared by 1 base and J by 3 bases, with 16 bases between. This CDR3 is 16 amino acids long. The germline CDR1 and CDR2 sequences are MGHRA and YSYEKL. CDR3 loop: CASSQAGITSRYEQYF. CDR3 sequence (DNA): TGCGCCAGCAGCCAAGCGGGGATTACCTCCCGCTACGAGCAGTACTTC.

This CDR3 is CASSLSSGSGYTF. For the CDR3, the DNA is TGTGCCAGCAGTTTAAGCTCTGGGAGTGGCTACACCTTC. The chain recombines TRBV28 with TRBJ1-2; D is undetermined. The CDR3 is made up of 13 amino acids. Trimming left V 2 bases short and J 7 bases short, with 11 bases between. Germline V CDR1 and CDR2: MDHEN, SYDVKM.

The CDR3 region has the DNA TGTGCCAGCAGCGTAGCAGGGAACTATGGCTACACCTTC. Its translation is CASSVAGNYGYTF. J is TRBJ1-2 and V is TRBV9; D is perhaps TRBD1 (5 bases). V shed 0 bases and J shed 2 bases, with 5 bases lying between them. The CDR3 consists of 13 residues. Per the germline V gene, CDR1 is SGDLS and CDR2 is YYNGEE.

The chain combines TRBV11-2 with TRBJ2-7, with 11 nucleotides matching TRBD2. The CDR3 extends over 12 amino acids. V shed 4 bases and J 7 bases; nucleotides not matched to a gene: 0. Germline CDR1 reads SGHAT; CDR2 reads FQNNGV. The CDR3 DNA reads TGTGCCAGCAGCTGGACTAGCGGGGAGCAGTACTTC. Encoded protein: CASSWTSGEQYF.

This chain uses TRBV27 with TRBJ2-6, with D uncertain. The CDR3 is 15 residues long. Trimming removed 5 bases at V and 2 bases at J, with 10 bases between. Looked up from germline, CDR1 is MNHEY and CDR2 is SMNVEV (reference sequence). Written as DNA, the CDR3 is TGTGCCAGCAGTAAAACTTCGACTGGGGCCAACGTCCTGACTTTC. Its protein product is CASSKTSTGANVLTF.

This chain joins TRBV28 and TRBJ2-7, with 7 bases aligning to TRBD2. The length of the CDR3 is 14 residues. V was pared by 6 bases and J by 5 bases, with 10 bases of the junction left unmatched. Germline V CDR1 and CDR2: MDHEN, SYDVKM. The CDR3 DNA reads TGTGCCAGCAGATTGAGGGAGGGCGGCCACGAGCAGTACTTC. Protein: CASRLREGGHEQYF.

V usage is TRBV11-2 and J usage is TRBJ2-7; 7 nucleotides align to TRBD2. Trimming took 3 bases from V and 2 from J; bases not matched to a gene: 4. The CDR3 extends over 14 amino acids. CDR1 is SGHAT, CDR2 FQNNGV, per germline. CDR3 sequence (DNA): TGTGCCAGCAGCTTCGGGAGCGGGACCTACGAGCAGTACTTC. This gives the protein CASSFGSGTYEQYF.